This T cell receptor (beta chain) derives from a study of regulatory T cells in long-lasting Graves disease. Notes on the study in general: Favored gene segments in persistent disease were TRBV28, TRBJ1-2 and TRBJ2-5. Exclusively peripheral blood, rather than thyroid tissue, was studied.

About this clonotype itself: Its antigen is currently unknown.

The CDR3 is 12 amino acids. Per the germline V gene, CDR1 is MNHEY and CDR2 is SVGEGT. V was shortened by 6 bases and J by 8 bases, with 11 bases between the two germline ends. In building TCR beta libraries, iRepertoire HTBI primers were used together with Arm-PCR of CDR3 regions. TCRdb called the multiplex PCR reads again in MiXCR, with one record for every CDR3 protein. The sample includes under 700,000 distinct CDR3 sequences, around 15% of them seen just once. Time point meaning: newly diagnosed GD, antithyroid drugs for less than 3 months. Generation of the TCR library employed RNA extracted from PBMCs. This sample was also put to use in a study of T cells in Graves' hyperthyroidism and ophthalmopathy. That report adds: The study used the HTBI primer set for a first-round RT-PCR of the TCR CDR3.

The chain joins TRBV6-2 or TRBV6-3 to TRBJ2-1; perhaps TRBD2 as D (5 bases). This receptor was taken from a woman aged 35 to 59 with Graves disease. This sample comprised peripheral blood mononuclear cells (PBMCs), obtained at new diagnosis, from a patient treated with antithyroid drugs. The CDR3 DNA is TGTGCCAGCAGCCTACTGGAGGATGAGCAGTTCTTC. Protein sequence: CASSLLEDEQFF.